This TCR beta chain originates from a study of T cell changes during pregnancy in multiple sclerosis. In this sample, this clone turned up once. This CDR3 is 13 amino acids long. V was pared by 1 base and J by 3 bases, with 7 bases between. Germline CDR1 reads SGHVS; CDR2 reads FQNEAQ. TCRdb's table, derived via immunoSEQ multiplex PCR, lists solely in-frame clones and lacks some. Of roughly 89,000 clones in the sample, around 93% were seen once. This receptor was obtained from a female donor with multiple sclerosis, enrolled in a pregnancy study. The gene calls are TRBV7-8 and TRBJ2-7; D unresolved. The specimen comprised peripheral blood, sampled in the third trimester of pregnancy. CDR3 protein: CASSLEPGYEQYF. The CDR3 DNA is TGTGCCAGCAGCTTAGAACCGGGCTACGAGCAGTACTTC.